This entry describes one T cell receptor beta chain. The CDR3 length is 16 residues. V lost 2 bases to trimming and J lost 1 base; unmatched junction nucleotides: 4. From germline, CDR1 is ENHRY and CDR2 SYGVKD. The table came from immunoSEQ multiplex PCR; TCRdb's copy has only in-frame clones and leaves some out. The sample shows approximately 170,000 clones, approximately 80% of them seen only once. The data were obtained in a study of blood T cell repertoires in COVID-19. V usage is TRBV10-3 and J usage is TRBJ2-2; 7 positions agree with TRBD2. The sequence was obtained from a man aged 40-50 years who had recovered from COVID-19. The material sequenced was PBMCs or T cells enriched from blood (not recorded which). The CDR3 sequence: CAISEPSGENTGELFF. The CDR3 nucleotides are TGTGCCATCAGTGAGCCGAGCGGGGAGAACACCGGGGAGCTGTTTTTT.